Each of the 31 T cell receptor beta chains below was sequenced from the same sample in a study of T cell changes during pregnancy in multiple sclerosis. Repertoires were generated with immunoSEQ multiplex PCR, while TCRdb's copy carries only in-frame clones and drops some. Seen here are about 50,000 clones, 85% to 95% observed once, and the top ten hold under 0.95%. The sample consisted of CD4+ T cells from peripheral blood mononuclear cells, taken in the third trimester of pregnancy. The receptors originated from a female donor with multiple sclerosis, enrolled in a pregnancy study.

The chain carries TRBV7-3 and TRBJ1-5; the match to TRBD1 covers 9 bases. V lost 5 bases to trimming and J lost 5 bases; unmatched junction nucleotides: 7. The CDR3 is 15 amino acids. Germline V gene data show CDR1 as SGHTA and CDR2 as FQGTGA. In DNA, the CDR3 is TGTGCCAGCAGCCCCCAGACAGGGGGTGATCAGCCCCAGCATTTT. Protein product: CASSPQTGGDQPQHF.

Here the CDR3 reads CASSIFAGESSYNSPLHF. The CDR3, as DNA: TGTGCCAGTAGTATATTTGCAGGGGAGAGCTCCTATAATTCACCCCTCCACTTT. The J gene is TRBJ1-6, the V gene TRBV19; D might be TRBD1 (6 bases). The CDR3 runs 18 residues. The germline V gene has CDR1 LNHDA and CDR2 SQIVND (reference sequence). V was cut by 2 bases and J by 0 bases, with 14 bases left in between.

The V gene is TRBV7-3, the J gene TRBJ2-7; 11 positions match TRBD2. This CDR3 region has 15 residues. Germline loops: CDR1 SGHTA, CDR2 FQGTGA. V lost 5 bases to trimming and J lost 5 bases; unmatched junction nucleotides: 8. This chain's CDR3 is CASSARLAGRNEQYF. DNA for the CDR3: TGTGCCAGCAGCGCCCGACTAGCGGGAAGGAACGAGCAGTACTTC. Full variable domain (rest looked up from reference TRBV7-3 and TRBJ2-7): GAGVSQTPSNKVTEKGKYVELRCDPISGHTALYWYRQSLGQGPEFLIYFQGTGAADDSGLPNDRFFAVRPEGSVSTLKIQRTERGDSAVYLCASSARLAGRNEQYFGPGTRLTVT.

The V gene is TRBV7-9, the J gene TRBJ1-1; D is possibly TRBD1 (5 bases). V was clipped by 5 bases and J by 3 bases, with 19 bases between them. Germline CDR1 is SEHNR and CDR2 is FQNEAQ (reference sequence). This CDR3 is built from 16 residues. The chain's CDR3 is CASSPGFGGSDTEAFF. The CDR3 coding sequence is TGTGCCAGCAGCCCCGGTTTTGGGGGGTCAGACACTGAAGCTTTCTTT.

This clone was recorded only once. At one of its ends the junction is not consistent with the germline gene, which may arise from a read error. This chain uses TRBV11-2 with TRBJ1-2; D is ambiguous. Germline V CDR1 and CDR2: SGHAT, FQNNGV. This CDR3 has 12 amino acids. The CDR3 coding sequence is TGTGCCAGCAGCTTCCCATTCCTAGAGGTAATCTTC. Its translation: CASSFPFLEVIF.

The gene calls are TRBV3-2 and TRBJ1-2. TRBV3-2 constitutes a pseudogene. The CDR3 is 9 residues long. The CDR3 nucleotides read TGTGCCAGCAGCCAGCGGGACGGCTTC. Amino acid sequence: CASSQRDGF.

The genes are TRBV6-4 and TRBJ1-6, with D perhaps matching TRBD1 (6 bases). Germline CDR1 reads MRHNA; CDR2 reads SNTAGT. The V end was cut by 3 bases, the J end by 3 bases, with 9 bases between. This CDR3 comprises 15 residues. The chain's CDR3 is CASSEWTDYNSPLHF. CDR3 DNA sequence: TGTGCCAGCAGTGAATGGACAGACTATAATTCACCCCTCCACTTT.

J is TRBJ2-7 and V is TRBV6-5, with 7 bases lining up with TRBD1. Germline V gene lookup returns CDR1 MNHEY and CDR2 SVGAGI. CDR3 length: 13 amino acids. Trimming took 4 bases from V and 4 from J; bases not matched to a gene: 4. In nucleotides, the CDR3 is TGTGCCAGCAGTTTAGGGACAGAGTACGAGCAGTACTTC. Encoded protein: CASSLGTEYEQYF.

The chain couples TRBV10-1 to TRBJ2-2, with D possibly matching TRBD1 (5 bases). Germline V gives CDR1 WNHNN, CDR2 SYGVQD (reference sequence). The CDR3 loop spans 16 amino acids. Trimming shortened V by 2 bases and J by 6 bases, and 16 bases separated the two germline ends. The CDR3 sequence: CASSEHRGYLPGELFF. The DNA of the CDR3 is TGCGCCAGCAGTGAGCATAGGGGCTACCTCCCCGGGGAGCTGTTTTTT.

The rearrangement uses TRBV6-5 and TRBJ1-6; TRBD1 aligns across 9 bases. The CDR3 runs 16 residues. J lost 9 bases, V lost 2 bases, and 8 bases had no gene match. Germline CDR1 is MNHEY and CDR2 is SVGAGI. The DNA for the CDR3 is TGTGCCAGCAGTTACAGACAGGGGGTTGTCGGTTCACCCCTCCACTTT. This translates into CASSYRQGVVGSPLHF.

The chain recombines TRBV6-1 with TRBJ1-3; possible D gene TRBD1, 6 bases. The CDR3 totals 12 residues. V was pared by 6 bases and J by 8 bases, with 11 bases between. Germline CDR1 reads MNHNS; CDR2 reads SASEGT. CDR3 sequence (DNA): TGTGCCAGCAGGAAACAGGGATACACCATATATTTT. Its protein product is CASRKQGYTIYF.

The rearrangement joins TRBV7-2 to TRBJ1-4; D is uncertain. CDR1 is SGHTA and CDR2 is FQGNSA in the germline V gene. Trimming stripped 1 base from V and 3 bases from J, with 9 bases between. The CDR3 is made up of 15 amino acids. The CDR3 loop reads CASSLGFASNEKLFF. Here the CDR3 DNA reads TGTGCCAGCAGCTTAGGTTTCGCGTCTAATGAAAAACTGTTTTTT.

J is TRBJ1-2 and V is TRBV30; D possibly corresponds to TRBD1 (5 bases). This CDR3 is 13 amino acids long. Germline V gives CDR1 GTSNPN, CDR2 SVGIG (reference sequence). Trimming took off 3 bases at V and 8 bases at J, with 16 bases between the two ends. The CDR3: CAWREGEVGGYTF. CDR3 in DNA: TGTGCCTGGAGGGAAGGGGAGGTGGGCGGCTACACCTTC.

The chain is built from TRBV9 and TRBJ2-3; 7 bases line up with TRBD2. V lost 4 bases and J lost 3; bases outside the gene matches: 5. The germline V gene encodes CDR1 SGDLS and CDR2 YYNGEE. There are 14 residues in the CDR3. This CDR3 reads CASSPTSRTDTQYF. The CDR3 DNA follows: TGTGCCAGCAGCCCGACTAGCAGAACAGATACGCAGTATTTT.

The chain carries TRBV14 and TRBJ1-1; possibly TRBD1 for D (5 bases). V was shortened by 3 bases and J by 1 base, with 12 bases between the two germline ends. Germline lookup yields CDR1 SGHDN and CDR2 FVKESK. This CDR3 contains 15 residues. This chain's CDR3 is CASSQADRPNTEAFF. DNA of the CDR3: TGTGCCAGCAGCCAGGCCGACAGACCGAACACTGAAGCTTTCTTT.

CDR3 sequence: CASAWGQGAGEKLFF. Written as DNA, the CDR3 is TGTGCCAGCGCATGGGGACAGGGGGCTGGTGAAAAACTGTTTTTT. The V call is TRBV6-1, the J call TRBJ1-4; the match to TRBD1 covers 12 bases. Per germline, CDR1 MNHNS and CDR2 SASEGT. Unmatched junction bases numbered 8, after V lost 8 bases and J lost 7 bases. There are 15 residues in the CDR3.

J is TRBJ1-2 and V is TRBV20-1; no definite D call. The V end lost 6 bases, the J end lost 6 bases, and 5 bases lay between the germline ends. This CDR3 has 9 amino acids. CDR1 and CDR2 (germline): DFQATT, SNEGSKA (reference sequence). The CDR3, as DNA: TGCAGTGCCCACAATGGCTACACCTTC. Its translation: CSAHNGYTF.

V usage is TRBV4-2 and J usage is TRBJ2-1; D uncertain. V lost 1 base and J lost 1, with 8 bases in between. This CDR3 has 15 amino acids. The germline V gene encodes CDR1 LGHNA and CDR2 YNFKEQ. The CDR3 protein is CASSQGSGSYNEQFF. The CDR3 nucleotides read TGTGCCAGCAGCCAAGGGTCGGGTTCCTACAATGAGCAGTTCTTC.

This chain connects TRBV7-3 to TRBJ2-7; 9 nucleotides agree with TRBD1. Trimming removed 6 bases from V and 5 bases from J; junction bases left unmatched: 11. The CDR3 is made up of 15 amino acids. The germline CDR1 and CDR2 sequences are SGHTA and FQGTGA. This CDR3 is CASSFAGQGSHEQYF. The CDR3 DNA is TGTGCCAGCAGTTTTGCAGGACAGGGGAGCCACGAGCAGTACTTC.

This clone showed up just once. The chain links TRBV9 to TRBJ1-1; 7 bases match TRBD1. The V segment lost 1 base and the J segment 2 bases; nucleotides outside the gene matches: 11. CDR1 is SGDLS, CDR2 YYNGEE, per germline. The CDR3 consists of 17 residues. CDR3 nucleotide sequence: TGTGCCAGCAGCGTACCGAAGGGACAGTCTTTTAACACTGAAGCTTTCTTT. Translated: CASSVPKGQSFNTEAFF.

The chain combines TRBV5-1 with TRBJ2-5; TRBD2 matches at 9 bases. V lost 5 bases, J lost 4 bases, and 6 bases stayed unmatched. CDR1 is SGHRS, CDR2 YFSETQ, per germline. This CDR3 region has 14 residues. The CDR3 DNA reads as TGCGCCAGCAGTGGCGGGGGGGCCGGAGAGACCCAGTACTTC. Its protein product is CASSGGGAGETQYF.

As DNA, the CDR3 is TGCGCCAGCAGCTTGTCCACGACAGACCGAAACACCATATATTTT. It codes for CASSLSTTDRNTIYF. The chain recombines TRBV5-1 with TRBJ1-3; possible D gene TRBD1, 5 bases. V was clipped by 1 base and J by 5 bases, with 13 bases between them. Germline CDR1 reads SGHRS; CDR2 reads YFSETQ. The CDR3 is 15 amino acids.

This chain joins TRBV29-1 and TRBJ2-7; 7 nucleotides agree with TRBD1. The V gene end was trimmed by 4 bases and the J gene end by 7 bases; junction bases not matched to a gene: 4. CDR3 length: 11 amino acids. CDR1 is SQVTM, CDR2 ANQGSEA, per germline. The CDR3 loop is CSVGGQQEQYF. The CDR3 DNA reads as TGCAGCGTTGGGGGACAGCAAGAGCAGTACTTC.

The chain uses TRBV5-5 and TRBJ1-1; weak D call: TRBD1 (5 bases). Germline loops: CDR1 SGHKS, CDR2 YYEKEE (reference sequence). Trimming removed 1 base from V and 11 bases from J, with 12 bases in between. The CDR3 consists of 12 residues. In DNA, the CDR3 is TGTGCCAGCAGCTTGAGTTCGGGGGTGGCTTTCTTT. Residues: CASSLSSGVAFF.

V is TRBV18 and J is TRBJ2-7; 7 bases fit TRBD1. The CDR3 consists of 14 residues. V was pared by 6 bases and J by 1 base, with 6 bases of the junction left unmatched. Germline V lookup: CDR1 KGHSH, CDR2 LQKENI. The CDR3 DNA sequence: TGTGCCAGCTCGCCTCGGGACAGTTCCTACGAGCAGTACTTC. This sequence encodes CASSPRDSSYEQYF. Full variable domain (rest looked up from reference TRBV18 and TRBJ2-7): NAGVMQNPRHLVRRRGQEARLRCSPMKGHSHVYWYRQLPEEGLKFMVYLQKENIIDESGMPKERFSAEFPKEGPSILRIQQVVRGDSAAYFCASSPRDSSYEQYFGPGTRLTVT.

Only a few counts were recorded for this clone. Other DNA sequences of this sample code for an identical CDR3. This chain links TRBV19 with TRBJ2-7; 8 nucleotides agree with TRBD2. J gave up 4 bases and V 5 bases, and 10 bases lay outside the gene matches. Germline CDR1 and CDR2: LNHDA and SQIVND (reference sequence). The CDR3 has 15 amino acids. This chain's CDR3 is CASSPRGGGQYEQYF. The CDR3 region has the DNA TGTGCCAGTAGTCCACGAGGCGGGGGGCAATACGAGCAGTACTTC. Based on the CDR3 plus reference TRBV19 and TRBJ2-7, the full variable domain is DGGITQSPKYLFRKEGQNVTLSCEQNLNHDAMYWYRQDPGQGLRLIYYSQIVNDFQKGDIAEGYSVSREKKESFPLTVTSAQKNPTAFYLCASSPRGGGQYEQYFGPGTRLTVT.

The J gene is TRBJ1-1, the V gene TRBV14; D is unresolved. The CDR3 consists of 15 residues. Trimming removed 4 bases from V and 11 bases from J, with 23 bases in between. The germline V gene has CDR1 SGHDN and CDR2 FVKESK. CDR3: CASSPRLQPPGRAFF. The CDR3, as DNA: TGTGCCAGCAGCCCCAGGTTACAACCTCCCGGAAGGGCTTTCTTT.

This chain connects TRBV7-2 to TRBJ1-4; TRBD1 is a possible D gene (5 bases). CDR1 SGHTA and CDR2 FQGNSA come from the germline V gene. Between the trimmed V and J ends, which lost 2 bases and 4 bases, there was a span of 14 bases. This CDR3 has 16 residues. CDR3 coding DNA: TGTGCCAGCAGCTTAAGCCGTGTAGGGGATAATGAAAAACTGTTTTTT. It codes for CASSLSRVGDNEKLFF.

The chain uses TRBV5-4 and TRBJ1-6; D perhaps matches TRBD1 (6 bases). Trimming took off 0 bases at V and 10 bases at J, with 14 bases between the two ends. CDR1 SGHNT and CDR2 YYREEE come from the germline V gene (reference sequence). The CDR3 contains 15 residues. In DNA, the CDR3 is TGTGCCAGCAGCTTGGGAGGGGGAAGGGGGTCACCCCTCCACTTT. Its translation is CASSLGGGRGSPLHF.

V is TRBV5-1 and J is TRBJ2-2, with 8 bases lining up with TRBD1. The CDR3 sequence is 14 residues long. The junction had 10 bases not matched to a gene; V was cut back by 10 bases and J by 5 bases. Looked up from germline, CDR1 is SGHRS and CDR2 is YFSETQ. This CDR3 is CAGGQDRYTGELFF. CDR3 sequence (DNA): TGCGCCGGGGGACAGGATCGGTATACCGGGGAGCTGTTTTTT.

The CDR3, as DNA: TGTGCCAGCAGCCCCTTGGGCGTGTATAATGAAAAACTGTTTTTT. The encoded protein is CASSPLGVYNEKLFF. This chain connects TRBV9 to TRBJ1-4; no definite D call. The CDR3 runs 15 residues. V was shortened by 4 bases and J by 4 bases, with 14 bases between the two germline ends. The germline V gene encodes CDR1 SGDLS and CDR2 YYNGEE.